These 26 T cell receptor beta chains originate from one sample sequenced in a study of OX40 agonist ivuxolimab in advanced cancers. Produced via immunoSEQ multiplex PCR; TCRdb's table is partial and in-frame only. The sample yields about 46,000 clones, roughly 88% seen once. The source was CD4+ or CD8+ T cells sorted from blood, collected in a trial of the OX40 agonist ivuxolimab. Every receptor here comes from an adult with an advanced solid tumor such as melanoma, head and neck, liver or kidney cancer.

The rearrangement joins TRBV5-1 to TRBJ2-7; D not resolved. Trimming stripped 0 bases from V and 3 bases from J, with 7 bases between. The germline V gene has CDR1 SGHRS and CDR2 YFSETQ. The CDR3 consists of 13 residues. The CDR3 bases are TGCGCCAGCAGCTTGGGACAATTCTACGAGCAGTACTTC. Translating gives CASSLGQFYEQYF.

The chain carries TRBV18 and TRBJ2-1, with TRBD2 matching 11 bases. This CDR3 spans 15 amino acids. Germline loops: CDR1 KGHSH, CDR2 LQKENI. Trimming cost V 3 bases and J 8 bases; bases outside gene matches: 6. CDR3 DNA: TGTGCCAGCTCACCCGGTAGCGGGAGGGCCTATGAGCAGTTCTTC. Its protein product is CASSPGSGRAYEQFF.

The table lists this clone with a count of one. The gene calls are TRBV9 and TRBJ2-6; 10 nucleotides agree with TRBD1. The CDR3 is made up of 18 amino acids. The junction had 6 bases not matched to a gene; V was cut back by 3 bases and J by 0 bases. From germline, CDR1 is SGDLS and CDR2 YYNGEE. The CDR3 bases are TGTGCCAGCAGCGGCCGGGACAGGGGCCTCTCTGGGGCCAACGTCCTGACTTTC. This gives the protein CASSGRDRGLSGANVLTF. Supplemented by reference TRBV9 and TRBJ2-6, the full variable domain reads DSGVTQTPKHLITATGQRVTLRCSPRSGDLSVYWYQQSLDQGLQFLIQYYNGEERAKGNILERFSAQQFPDLHSELNLSSLELGDSALYFCASSGRDRGLSGANVLTFGAGSRLTVL.

This clone was picked up one time. The rearrangement links TRBV11-3 to TRBJ1-1; the D gene is possibly TRBD1 (6 bases). Germline-derived CDR1 and CDR2 are SGHNT and YENEEA. V gave up 5 bases and J gave up 6 bases, with 22 bases separating them. This CDR3 comprises 16 residues. The CDR3 spells CASSVMRGGISPEAFF. DNA for the CDR3: TGTGCCAGCAGCGTAATGCGAGGGGGTATCAGCCCTGAAGCTTTCTTT.

V is TRBV19 and J is TRBJ1-4, with D hard to call. Per germline, CDR1 LNHDA and CDR2 SQIVND (reference sequence). Trimming left V 3 bases short and J 0 bases short, with 5 bases between. The CDR3 is 14 residues long. CDR3 region: CASSISATNEKLFF. Here the CDR3 DNA reads TGTGCCAGTAGTATCTCCGCAACTAATGAAAAACTGTTTTTT.

This chain connects TRBV13 to TRBJ1-2, with 9 bases identical to TRBD1. The CDR3 covers 16 residues. V lost 5 bases, J lost 8 bases, and 15 bases stayed unmatched. From germline, CDR1 is PRHDT and CDR2 FYEKMQ (reference sequence). CDR3 sequence reads: CASSPGTGYVAGGYTF. The CDR3, as DNA: TGTGCCAGCAGCCCCGGGACAGGGTACGTTGCAGGGGGCTACACCTTC. Variable domain in full (rest from reference TRBV13 and TRBJ1-2): AAGVIQSPRHLIKEKRETATLKCYPIPRHDTVYWYQQGPGQDPQFLISFYEKMQSDKGSIPDRFSAQQFSDYHSELNMSSLELGDSALYFCASSPGTGYVAGGYTFGSGTRLTVV.

This chain joins TRBV7-3 and TRBJ2-3; no clear D gene. Trimming cost V 0 bases and J 2 bases, with 6 bases left between them. Germline V gene data show CDR1 as SGHTA and CDR2 as FQGTGA. This CDR3 is built from 14 residues. CDR3 protein: CASSLTRNTDTQYF. CDR3 bases: TGTGCCAGCAGCTTAACTAGAAACACAGATACGCAGTATTTT.

This chain uses TRBV10-3 with TRBJ1-1; D remains ambiguous. The germline V gene encodes CDR1 ENHRY and CDR2 SYGVKD. This CDR3 has 16 residues. V lost 10 bases and J lost 2, with 23 bases in between. DNA of the CDR3: TGTGCCACTGCAAGGAGAGGGCTGGACCTTAACACTGAAGCTTTCTTT. The encoded protein is CATARRGLDLNTEAFF.

The V gene is TRBV5-1, the J gene TRBJ2-3; the match to TRBD2 covers 13 bases. This CDR3 has 16 residues. Germline CDR1 reads SGHRS; CDR2 reads YFSETQ. With V trimmed by 3 bases and J by 2 bases, 3 bases remained unmatched. The CDR3 bases are TGCGCCAGCAGCTGGGGACTAGCGGGGCCCACAGATACGCAGTATTTT. It codes for CASSWGLAGPTDTQYF.

V usage is TRBV11-3 and J usage is TRBJ2-2, with TRBD1 identical over 7 bases. Germline V gene data show CDR1 as SGHNT and CDR2 as YENEEA. V gave up 5 bases and J gave up 4 bases; unmatched junction bases: 7. The CDR3 is made up of 15 amino acids. CDR3 protein: CASSPYRGTTGELFF. In DNA, the CDR3 is TGTGCCAGCAGCCCTTACAGGGGAACCACCGGGGAGCTGTTTTTT.

This chain connects TRBV19 to TRBJ2-1, with D maybe TRBD2 (5 bases). V was trimmed by 6 bases and J by 6 bases, leaving 15 bases between them. CDR1 LNHDA and CDR2 SQIVND come from the germline V gene (reference sequence). The CDR3 runs to 14 residues. CDR3 coding DNA: TGTGCCAGTAGAAGGACCCCGGGAACCAATGAGCAGTTCTTC. Its translation: CASRRTPGTNEQFF.

V and J are TRBV27 and TRBJ1-1, with 9 bases matching TRBD1. The V gene end was trimmed by 6 bases and the J gene end by 7 bases; junction bases not matched to a gene: 6. Germline CDR1 is MNHEY and CDR2 is SMNVEV (reference sequence). The CDR3 is 13 residues long. In DNA, the CDR3 is TGTGCCAGCAGCGTGTACAGGGGGCGTGAAGCTTTCTTT. Translated: CASSVYRGREAFF.

The rearrangement links TRBV6-1 to TRBJ2-7; D perhaps matches TRBD2 (5 bases). Germline assignment: CDR1 MNHNS and CDR2 SASEGT. The germline V and J ends were trimmed by 4 bases and 2 bases, with 12 bases remaining between them. The CDR3 consists of 14 residues. In DNA, the CDR3 is TGTGCCAGCAGTGCCCCTAGCCCGCCCTACGAGCAGTACTTC. Protein sequence: CASSAPSPPYEQYF.

The V and J genes are TRBV14 and TRBJ2-7; TRBD1 aligns across 8 bases. CDR1 SGHDN and CDR2 FVKESK come from the germline V gene. Trimming removed 6 bases from V and 1 base from J; junction bases left unmatched: 5. The CDR3 covers 14 residues. The CDR3 region has the DNA TGTGCCAGCAGGCAGACAGGGGATTCCTACGAGCAGTACTTC. Protein sequence: CASRQTGDSYEQYF.

The rearrangement links TRBV2 to TRBJ2-2, with a possible D match to TRBD1 (6 bases). Trimming pared 6 bases from V and 2 bases from J, leaving 13 bases between. This CDR3 region has 15 residues. Germline V gene lookup returns CDR1 SNHLY and CDR2 FYNNEI. CDR3 sequence reads: CASSAGTLNTGELFF. CDR3 DNA: TGTGCCAGCAGCGCCGGGACACTCAACACCGGGGAGCTGTTTTTT.

The V call is TRBV29-1, the J call TRBJ2-7; D unclear. V lost 7 bases, J lost 6 bases, and 13 bases lay in between. CDR1 and CDR2 from the germline V gene are SQVTM and ANQGSEA. The CDR3 consists of 11 residues. CDR3 sequence reads: CSARSGVEQYF. CDR3 coding DNA: TGCAGCGCCAGATCTGGGGTCGAGCAGTACTTC.

The chain joins TRBV19 to TRBJ1-1; no firm D call. CDR3 size: 13 residues. The V gene's germline CDR1 is LNHDA and CDR2 SQIVND (reference sequence). V was pared by 8 bases and J by 4 bases, with 14 bases between. As DNA, the CDR3 is TGTGCCAGTCTCACCTCCCCGGCCACTGAAGCTTTCTTT. It codes for CASLTSPATEAFF.

The rearrangement links TRBV7-9 to TRBJ2-1; D ambiguous. This CDR3 is 11 amino acids long. V lost 5 bases to trimming and J lost 9 bases, with 8 bases between them. The germline V gene has CDR1 SEHNR and CDR2 FQNEAQ (reference sequence). The CDR3 DNA sequence: TGTGCCAGCAGCCCGGTGGGTGAGCAGTTCTTC. Its translation: CASSPVGEQFF.

The chain combines TRBV5-4 with TRBJ2-5; the D is unclear. Trimming stripped 4 bases from V and 3 bases from J, with 4 bases between. Germline V lookup: CDR1 SGHNT, CDR2 YYREEE (reference sequence). The CDR3 totals 11 residues. The CDR3 sequence: CASSTEETQYF. CDR3 nucleotides: TGTGCCAGCAGCACAGAAGAGACCCAGTACTTC. Full variable domain (outside the CDR3, taken from reference TRBV5-4 and TRBJ2-5): ETGVTQSPTHLIKTRGQQVTLRCSSQSGHNTVSWYQQALGQGPQFIFQYYREEENGRGNFPPRFSGLQFPNYSSELNVNALELDDSALYLCASSTEETQYFGPGTRLLVL.

Here the CDR3 DNA reads TGTGCCAGCAGTGTCACTGGGGCCACTGAAGCTTTCTTT. This translates into CASSVTGATEAFF. The rearrangement joins TRBV27 to TRBJ1-1; the D gene is possibly TRBD1 (5 bases). The CDR3 loop spans 13 amino acids. Germline CDR1 is MNHEY and CDR2 is SMNVEV (reference sequence). The germline V and J ends were trimmed by 5 bases and 4 bases, with 11 bases remaining between them.

V gene TRBV7-9 combines with J gene TRBJ2-7; TRBD1 matches 9 bases. CDR3 length equals 15 residues. The germline V gene encodes CDR1 SEHNR and CDR2 FQNEAQ (reference sequence). With 5 bases clipped from V and 2 bases from J, the junction kept 7 bases outside the gene matches. This CDR3 reads CASSPGTGLPYEQYF. Written as DNA, the CDR3 is TGTGCCAGCAGCCCCGGGACAGGGCTACCCTACGAGCAGTACTTC.

The rearrangement links TRBV7-9 to TRBJ1-4, with D uncertain. Trimming took 6 bases from V and 5 from J, leaving 13 bases between them. Germline V CDR1 and CDR2: SEHNR, FQNEAQ (reference sequence). This CDR3 is 14 amino acids long. CDR3 loop: CASRAPSENEKLFF. In nucleotides, the CDR3 is TGTGCCAGCAGGGCACCTTCTGAAAATGAAAAACTGTTTTTT.

This chain connects TRBV27 to TRBJ2-1, with 8 bases fitting TRBD2. The junction had 4 bases not matched to a gene; V was cut back by 4 bases and J by 5 bases. Germline loops: CDR1 MNHEY, CDR2 SMNVEV (reference sequence). The CDR3 runs 14 residues. The CDR3 DNA reads TGTGCCAGCAGTTCTGGCGGGGGGAACAATGAGCAGTTCTTC. This sequence encodes CASSSGGGNNEQFF.

This chain joins TRBV9 and TRBJ2-2; no definite D call. Trimming pared 3 bases from V and 3 bases from J, leaving 6 bases between. The germline V gene encodes CDR1 SGDLS and CDR2 YYNGEE. This CDR3 region has 13 residues. The CDR3, as DNA: TGTGCCAGCAGCGGGTGGGACACCGGGGAGCTGTTTTTT. Protein product: CASSGWDTGELFF.

This clone has just a few counts. The rearrangement links TRBV2 to TRBJ1-6; tentative D call: TRBD1 (6 bases). Germline CDR1 reads SNHLY; CDR2 reads FYNNEI. There are 14 residues in the CDR3. V was pared by 5 bases and J by 7 bases, with 12 bases between. The CDR3 here is CASSTGQGNSPLHF. DNA of the CDR3: TGTGCCAGCAGTACGGGGCAGGGGAATTCACCCCTCCACTTT.

This sequence joins TRBV7-9 and TRBJ2-2; unclear D gene. V lost 5 bases and J 4 bases, leaving 11 bases between the germline ends. The germline V gene encodes CDR1 SEHNR and CDR2 FQNEAQ (reference sequence). The CDR3 sequence is 14 residues long. The CDR3 nucleotides are TGTGCCAGCAGCCCCCCGGGTTCCACCGGGGAGCTGTTTTTT. As protein: CASSPPGSTGELFF.